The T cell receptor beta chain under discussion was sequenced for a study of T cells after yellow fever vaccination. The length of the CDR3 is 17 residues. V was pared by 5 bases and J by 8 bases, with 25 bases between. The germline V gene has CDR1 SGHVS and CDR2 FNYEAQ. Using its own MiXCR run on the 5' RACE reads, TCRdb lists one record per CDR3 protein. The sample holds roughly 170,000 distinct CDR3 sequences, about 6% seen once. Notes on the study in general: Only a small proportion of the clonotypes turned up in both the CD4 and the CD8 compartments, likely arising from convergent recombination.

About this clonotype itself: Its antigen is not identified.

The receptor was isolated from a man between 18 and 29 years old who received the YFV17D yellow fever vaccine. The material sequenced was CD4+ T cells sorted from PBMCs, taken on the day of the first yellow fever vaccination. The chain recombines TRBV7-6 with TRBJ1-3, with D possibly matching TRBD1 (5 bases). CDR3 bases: TGTGCCAGCAGCCCGGGGCTTGTGCTGCGGGCCGGGGACACCATATATTTT. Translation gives CASSPGLVLRAGDTIYF.